This TCR beta chain was sequenced for a study of shared clonotypes between healthy human individuals (dated by TCRdb to 2018 to 2021). With respect to the entire study: The cohort comprised two women and a few men aged 18 to 49 years. For each donor, CD4 naive and CD4 memory were each given three plates, CD8 naive was given two plates, and CD8 memory was given one plate. The study deeply sequenced blood TCR repertoires of five healthy adults to estimate repertoire size and the extent of clonotype sharing between individuals. To increase sequencing depth and limit assay-specific biases, TCR repertoire library preparation and sequencing were carried out by different laboratories using diverse techniques. Between about 0.94 and 8.9 billion PBMCs per donor were obtained by leukapheresis.

TCR CDR3 regions were amplified from genomic DNA by multiplex PCR using the deep immunoSEQ assay. For each cell subset, the extracted genomic DNA was distributed evenly across all wells of several immunoSEQ 96-well plates, and each plate served as one replicate. For sorted subsets, roughly 190 ng of genomic DNA, equivalent to around 31,000 T cell genomes, went into each replicate PCR. Purified libraries were measured with a Qubit 3.0 fluorometer, size-checked on a Bioanalyzer 2100, and measured again with the KAPA Library Quantification kit. Every immunoSEQ 96-well plate was sequenced on a dedicated single-read 150-cycle Illumina NextSeq 550 flow cell. The authors' analysis ran thus. Because only junctional sequences without quality scores were contained in the immunoSEQ output, filtering matching that applied to full-length reads could not be performed. To assign V/J genes and CDR3, sequences were annotated against IMGT germline references using PyIR, a Python wrapper for IgBLAST v1.9. Any read was removed if the V/J assignment was weak (E-value above 1e-6), the CDR3 was missing, or the read contained stop codons, out-of-frame junctions, or ambiguous translated residues. V3J clonotypes were defined by identical inferred V gene, J gene, and CDR3 amino acid sequence. Percentage overlap between repertoires was calculated by dividing the number of shared unique clonotypes by the size of the smaller repertoire. Three approaches were used to assess repertoire richness: RTK rarefaction, the Chao1 estimator, and Recon v2.1 estimates of unobserved clonotypes. OLGA was used to compute generation probabilities for all TCRbeta clonotypes that the gDNA method yielded from a few donors. This is the immuneACCESS table as TCRdb keeps it, with only in-frame sequences that have V and J called. A part of the clones is gone; compared with another copy, unresolved V genes explain less than half, and the rest is unexplained. V and J calls plus clone size are reproduced from that table; the DNA served to infer D and trimming. This sample comprises about 2.5 million clones, around 90% of them detected only once. Together, the top ten hold 0.3% to 0.4% of the sample.

Overall study results and their limits: Incomplete sequencing was indicated by rarefaction of sorted-subset datasets, despite the large sequencing depth. Pairwise subsampling indicated that sequencing depth was expected to affect the degree of clonotype sharing among donors. Larger estimated clonotype richness was generally found for naive subsets than for memory subsets. Because the study included only a small number of donors, the genetic and exposure-history diversity represented was limited. Sampling was restricted to blood, and TCR repertoires in tissue are likely to differ from TCR repertoires in blood. When a handful of donors were compared, the shared fraction of clonotypes was around 5.1% for naive CD4, 3.5% to 4% for naive CD8, 2% to 2.5% for memory CD4, and 0.4% for memory CD8. Compared with non-shared clonotypes, the clonotypes found in all four sorted-subset donors had higher generation probabilities.

The CDR3, from cysteine to phenylalanine, totals 16 residues. Only CDR3 DNA is held: 48 bases, read in frame from base 1. V trim: 0 bases; J trim: 3 bases; unmatched bases: 5. As encoded in the germline V gene, CDR1 is SGHRS while CDR2 is YFSETQ. Healthy HIV-negative adults with no recently reported acute infections or vaccinations were included as donors. Every donor was a Caucasian adult living in Nashville, Tennessee, USA. Magnetic negative selection was used to enrich CD4+ T cells, after which naive cells were positively selected on CD45RA and the negative fraction became the memory subset. Blood was obtained by leukapheresis, after which PBMCs were separated by Ficoll-Histopaque density gradient centrifugation and cryopreserved in liquid nitrogen vapor phase. Purity and quantity of every magnetically sorted T cell population were checked by analytical flow cytometry. Genomic DNA was isolated from every sorted fraction and measured by UV absorbance on a Nanodrop 2000c.

In the case of this clone: The antigen this receptor binds is unknown. No quality values exist for individual bases; no much larger clone is one base distant.

The material sequenced was naive CD4+ T cells from PBMCs. The sample's cell subset or site label, decoded: CD45RA+ positively selected. This chain is built from TRBV5-1 and TRBJ2-3; the junction holds 9 bases that match TRBD2. This TCR was recovered from a man aged 18 to 29 in good health. Some clones in this sample may be carry-over from other donors' samples. Here is the DNA: TGCGCCAGCAGCTTGGTTGGGACTAGCAGAACAGATACGCAGTATTTT. It translates as CASSLVGTSRTDTQYF.